This T cell receptor beta chain is from a study of control samples from healthy donors and cancer patients. Trimming left V 2 bases short and J 3 bases short, with 10 bases between. The CDR3 sequence is 14 residues long. Germline CDR1 is SGHVS and CDR2 is FNYEAQ. Data came from immunoSEQ multiplex PCR; TCRdb stores just in-frame clones and leaves some out. The table includes approximately 100,000 clones, around 86% detected once. Sample: blood. This TCR came from a young man in good health. This chain links TRBV7-6 with TRBJ2-5; no firm D call. The DNA of the CDR3 is TGTGCCAGCAGCTTACAGGACCTCAAAGAGACCCAGTACTTC. This encodes CASSLQDLKETQYF.